The clone carrying this TCR beta chain was seen once. The germline CDR1 and CDR2 sequences are MNHNS and SASEGT. Trimming shortened V by 7 bases and J by 2 bases, and 15 bases separated the two germline ends. The CDR3 has 14 amino acids. These data originate in a study of technical replicates of blood from several donors. The repertoire was sequenced with immunoSEQ multiplex PCR; TCRdb's copy has only in-frame clones and lacks some. Here the sample spans around 71,000 clones, 80% to 95% being singletons. Sequenced material: T cells isolated from PBMCs. This clonotype was sampled from a human donor in good health. The chain employs TRBV6-1 and TRBJ2-7; tentatively, D is TRBD2 (6 bases). CDR3 bases: TGTGCCAGCAAATTAGCGGTGGGGACCTACGAGCAGTACTTC. As protein: CASKLAVGTYEQYF.